This T cell receptor beta chain was sequenced during a study of cytomegalovirus exposure and HLA in healthy donors. Researchers ran the PCR with 60 Vbeta and 13 Jbeta primers. Clones were sequenced by immunoSEQ multiplex PCR, and TCRdb holds only the in-frame ones, with some missing. The sample records roughly 120,000 clones, roughly 80% being singletons. Study-level findings and limits: An analysis that was carried out later associated fewer than 20,000 TCR beta sequences with HLA alleles at 0.05 false discovery rate. By HLA locus, TCR association rates varied in a later analysis, with DRB1 showing the most and HLA-C the fewest.

A note on this clone: Its antigen is currently unknown. Other DNA sequences of this sample code for an identical CDR3.

The V and J ends lost 4 bases and 3 bases, in that order; junction bases with no gene match: 4. There are 15 residues in the CDR3. Germline V CDR1 and CDR2: SGHRS, YFSETQ. The receptor was isolated from a man in his forties or fifties in good health and CMV-seropositive. Input material: PBMCs. This chain joins TRBV5-1 and TRBJ2-2; 9 bases are a match to TRBD1. The CDR3 sequence is CASSLGQGDTGELFF. The DNA of the CDR3 is TGCGCCAGCAGCCTGGGACAGGGAGACACCGGGGAGCTGTTTTTT.